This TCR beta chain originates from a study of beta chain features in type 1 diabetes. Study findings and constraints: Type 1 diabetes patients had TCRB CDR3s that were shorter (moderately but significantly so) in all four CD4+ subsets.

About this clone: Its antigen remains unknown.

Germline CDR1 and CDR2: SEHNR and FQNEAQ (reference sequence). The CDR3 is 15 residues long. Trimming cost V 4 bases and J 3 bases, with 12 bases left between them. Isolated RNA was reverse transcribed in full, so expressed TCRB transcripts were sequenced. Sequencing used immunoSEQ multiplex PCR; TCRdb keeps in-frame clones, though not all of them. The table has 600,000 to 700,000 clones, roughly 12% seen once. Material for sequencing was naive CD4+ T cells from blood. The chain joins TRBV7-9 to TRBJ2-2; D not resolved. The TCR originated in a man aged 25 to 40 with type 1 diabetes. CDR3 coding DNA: TGTGCCAGCAGCTCAACCAGATGGGACACCGGGGAGCTGTTTTTT. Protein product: CASSSTRWDTGELFF.